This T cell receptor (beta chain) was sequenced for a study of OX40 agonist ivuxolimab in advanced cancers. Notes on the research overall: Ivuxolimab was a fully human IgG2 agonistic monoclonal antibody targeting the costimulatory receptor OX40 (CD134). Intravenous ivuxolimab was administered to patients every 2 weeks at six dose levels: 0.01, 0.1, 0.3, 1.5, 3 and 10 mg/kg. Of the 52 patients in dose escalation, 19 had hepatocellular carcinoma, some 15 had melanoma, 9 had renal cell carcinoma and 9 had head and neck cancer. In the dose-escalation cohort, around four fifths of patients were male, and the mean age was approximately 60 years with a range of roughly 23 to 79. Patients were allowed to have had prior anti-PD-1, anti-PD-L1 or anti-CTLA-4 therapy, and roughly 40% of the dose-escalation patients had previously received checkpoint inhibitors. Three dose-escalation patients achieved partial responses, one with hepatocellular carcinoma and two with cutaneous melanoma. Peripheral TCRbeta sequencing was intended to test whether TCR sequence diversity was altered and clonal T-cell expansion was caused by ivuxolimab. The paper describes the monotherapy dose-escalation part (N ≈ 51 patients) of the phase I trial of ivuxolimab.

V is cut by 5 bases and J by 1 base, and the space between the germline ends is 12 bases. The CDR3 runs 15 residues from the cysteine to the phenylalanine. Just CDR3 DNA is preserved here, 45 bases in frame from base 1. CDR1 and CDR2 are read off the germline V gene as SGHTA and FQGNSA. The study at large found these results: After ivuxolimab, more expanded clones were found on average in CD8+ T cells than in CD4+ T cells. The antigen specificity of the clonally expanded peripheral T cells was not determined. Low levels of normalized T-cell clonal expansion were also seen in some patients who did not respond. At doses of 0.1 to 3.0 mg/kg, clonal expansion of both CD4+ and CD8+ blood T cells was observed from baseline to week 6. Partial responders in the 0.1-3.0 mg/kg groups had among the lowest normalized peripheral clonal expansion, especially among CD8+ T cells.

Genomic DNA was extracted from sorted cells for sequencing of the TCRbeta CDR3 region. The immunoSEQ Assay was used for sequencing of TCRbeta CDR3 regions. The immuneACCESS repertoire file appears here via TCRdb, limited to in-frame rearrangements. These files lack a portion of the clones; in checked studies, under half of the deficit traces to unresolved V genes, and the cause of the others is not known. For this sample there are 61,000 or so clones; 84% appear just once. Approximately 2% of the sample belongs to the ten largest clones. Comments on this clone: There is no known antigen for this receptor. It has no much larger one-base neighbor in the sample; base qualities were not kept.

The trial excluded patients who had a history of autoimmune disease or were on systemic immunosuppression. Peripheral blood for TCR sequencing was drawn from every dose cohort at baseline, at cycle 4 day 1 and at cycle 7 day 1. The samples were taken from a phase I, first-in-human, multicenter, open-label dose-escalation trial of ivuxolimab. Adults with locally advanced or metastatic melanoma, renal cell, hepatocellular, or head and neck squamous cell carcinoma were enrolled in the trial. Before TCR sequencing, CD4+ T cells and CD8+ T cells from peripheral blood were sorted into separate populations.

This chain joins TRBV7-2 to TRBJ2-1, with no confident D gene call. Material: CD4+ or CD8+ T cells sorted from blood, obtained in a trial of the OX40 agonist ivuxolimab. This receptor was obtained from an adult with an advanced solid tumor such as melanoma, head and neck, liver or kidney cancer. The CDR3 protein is CASSRGAESYNEQFF. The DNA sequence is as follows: TGTGCCAGCAGCCGAGGCGCGGAATCCTACAATGAGCAGTTCTTC.